This T cell receptor (beta chain) was captured by sequencing in a study of blood T cell repertoires in COVID-19. Study details: PBMCs, B-cell-depleted T cells, or T cells were the source of the cDNA or gDNA that made up the material.

Sequencing was performed with immunoSEQ multiplex PCR; in TCRdb, only in-frame clones are kept and a portion is missing. The repertoire holds hundreds of thousands of clones, around 85% seen once, with 2% to 2.5% in the top ten. The CDR3 runs to 18 residues. Germline V CDR1 and CDR2: MNHEY, SVGEGT. The V gene end was trimmed by 5 bases and the J gene end by 1 base; junction bases not matched to a gene: 13. The gene calls are TRBV6-2 or TRBV6-3 and TRBJ2-1; 8 nucleotides agree with TRBD1. This receptor was taken from a young woman who had recovered from COVID-19. The sequenced material came from peripheral blood. The CDR3 loop reads CASSGGTGRKQSYNEQFF. Here the CDR3 DNA reads TGTGCCAGCAGTGGGGGGACAGGTCGAAAACAGTCCTACAATGAGCAGTTCTTC.